Detailed here is one T cell receptor (beta chain). The data are from a study of blood T cell repertoires in COVID-19. The overall study: The origin of the acute and convalescent COVID-19 samples was the United States, Italy and Spain. The cDNA or gDNA used as material had been derived from T cells, B-cell-depleted T cells, or PBMCs.

Per the study methods: The assay estimated nucleated cells by amplifying reference gene primers. The table came from immunoSEQ multiplex PCR; TCRdb's copy has only in-frame clones and leaves some out. D and trimming come from the DNA, and the V and J calls and clone size come from that table. The data contain roughly 150,000 clones, about 83% of them singletons. The CDR3 runs 14 residues. Germline CDR1 reads SGHTA; CDR2 reads FQGTGA. Trimming shortened V by 5 bases and J by 2 bases, and 11 bases separated the two germline ends. The chain has TRBV7-3 and TRBJ2-3; maybe TRBD2 (5 bases). This clonotype originated in a woman aged 80 or older with COVID-19, enrolled during active disease. Sequencing was performed on peripheral blood. For the CDR3, the DNA is TGTGCCAGCAGCCGTAGCGTAAACACAGATACGCAGTATTTT. As protein: CASSRSVNTDTQYF.